Below are 15 T cell receptor beta chains sequenced from a single sample in a study of CD8+ T cells in alopecia areata. Investigators isolated RNA and reverse transcribed it into cDNA to act as the sequencing template. Produced via immunoSEQ multiplex PCR; TCRdb's table is partial and in-frame only. This table has some 150,000 clones, around 55% appearing once. This sample comprised CD8+ T cells sorted from blood, obtained at week 0. All receptors derive from a human donor with alopecia areata.

The CDR3: CASSFPSNTEAFF. As DNA, the CDR3 is TGTGCCAGCAGCTTCCCGAGCAACACTGAAGCTTTCTTT. V usage is TRBV5-6 and J usage is TRBJ1-1; the D is unclear. Per germline, CDR1 SGHDT and CDR2 YYEEEE. V was pared by 2 bases and J by 2 bases, with 7 bases between. The CDR3 consists of 13 residues.

This clone was seen just once. The chain employs TRBV6-1 and TRBJ2-3; D not resolved. The ends were cut back, 0 bases at V and 4 bases at J, with 17 bases in the middle. Germline lookup yields CDR1 MNHNS and CDR2 SASEGT. The CDR3 is 17 amino acids. CDR3 sequence reads: CASSEAQRLLPPDTQYF. For the CDR3, the DNA is TGTGCCAGCAGTGAAGCGCAGAGGCTGCTCCCCCCAGATACGCAGTATTTT.

The CDR3 DNA is TGCAGCGTTGAAGATCTCCAGACAGGAACCTATGGCTACACCTTC. The encoded protein is CSVEDLQTGTYGYTF. This rearrangement joins TRBV29-1 to TRBJ1-2, with a weak D call TRBD1 (6 bases). Germline CDR1 is SQVTM and CDR2 is ANQGSEA. The CDR3 extends over 15 amino acids. Trimming took 0 bases from V and 4 from J, leaving 15 bases between them.

The chain recombines TRBV29-1 with TRBJ1-2; TRBD1 is a possible D gene (6 bases). Germline V gives CDR1 SQVTM, CDR2 ANQGSEA. Trimming left V 0 bases short and J 7 bases short, with 21 bases between. The CDR3 contains 16 residues. CDR3 nucleotides: TGCAGCGTTGAAGATTTGTTTGCTGGGGGCGGTGGTGGCTACACCTTC. It encodes CSVEDLFAGGGGGYTF.

This chain joins TRBV4-1 and TRBJ2-3; D is undetermined. CDR3 size: 15 residues. Trimming pared 2 bases from V and 1 base from J, leaving 10 bases between. Germline-derived CDR1 and CDR2 are MGHRA and YSYEKL. CDR3 nucleotide sequence: TGCGCCAGCAGCCAAACAGAGTCAGGCACAGATACGCAGTATTTT. Translating gives CASSQTESGTDTQYF.

This clone was detected a few times. V is TRBV12-5 and J is TRBJ2-7; TRBD2 aligns across 10 bases. The CDR3 covers 14 residues. CDR1 is LGHNT and CDR2 is FRNRAP in the germline V gene. The ends lost 6 bases at V and 2 bases at J; junction bases unmatched: 4. The chain's CDR3 is CASGRGLAAYEQYF. Here the CDR3 DNA reads TGTGCTAGTGGCCGCGGACTAGCGGCCTACGAGCAGTACTTC.

The chain carries TRBV29-1 and TRBJ1-1, with D possibly TRBD1 on 5 matching bases. Deletions cut 7 bases from V and 0 bases from J, with 9 bases between. The V gene's germline CDR1 is SQVTM and CDR2 ANQGSEA. The CDR3 has 12 residues. Here the CDR3 reads CSGQSMNTEAFF. The CDR3 DNA is TGCAGCGGACAGAGCATGAACACTGAAGCTTTCTTT.

On this clone itself: This sample includes further DNA sequences coding for the same CDR3. The genes are TRBV27 and TRBJ1-1; D is possibly TRBD1 (5 bases). Looked up from germline, CDR1 is MNHEY and CDR2 is SMNVEV (reference sequence). This CDR3 contains 13 residues. Trimming cost V 6 bases and J 0 bases, with 8 bases left between them. The CDR3: CASSMTVNTEAFF. The DNA for the CDR3 is TGTGCCAGCAGCATGACAGTGAACACTGAAGCTTTCTTT.

The chain joins TRBV19 to TRBJ2-3; D is unresolved. The CDR3 loop spans 14 amino acids. Germline lookup yields CDR1 LNHDA and CDR2 SQIVND (reference sequence). The ends were cut back, 6 bases at V and 4 bases at J, with 14 bases in the middle. The CDR3, as DNA: TGTGCCAGTAGGCGGCGAGGCGATCCAGATACGCAGTATTTT. Translation: CASRRRGDPDTQYF.

The genes are TRBV6-5 and TRBJ2-2, with a weak D call TRBD1 (6 bases). Germline V gene sequence: CDR1 MNHEY, CDR2 SVGAGI. The length of the CDR3 is 14 residues. V was shortened by 6 bases and J by 1 base, with 9 bases between the two germline ends. The CDR3, as DNA: TGTGCCAGCAGGCTGACAGGGAACACCGGGGAGCTGTTTTTT. Translation: CASRLTGNTGELFF.

The gene calls are TRBV30 and TRBJ2-7; 7 bases are a match to TRBD1. The CDR3 sequence is 21 residues long. V gave up 0 bases and J gave up 3 bases; unmatched junction bases: 26. Germline values: CDR1 GTSNPN, CDR2 SVGIG (reference sequence). In nucleotides, the CDR3 is TGTGCCTGGAGTGTACTTGGGACAGCCCGACTGACGTCCAAAAAGTACTACGAGCAGTACTTC. It is translated as CAWSVLGTARLTSKKYYEQYF.

This clone was seen more than once but under ten times. CDR3 in amino acids: CASSQEAGEQYF. In DNA form, the CDR3 reads TGTGCCAGCAGCCAAGAGGCGGGCGAGCAGTACTTC. The chain combines TRBV14 with TRBJ2-7, with D perhaps matching TRBD2 (5 bases). This CDR3 has 12 amino acids. Germline V gene data show CDR1 as SGHDN and CDR2 as FVKESK. V gave up 0 bases and J gave up 6 bases, with 6 bases separating them.

The chain employs TRBV4-3 and TRBJ1-1; perhaps TRBD1 as D (5 bases). V lost 0 bases and J lost 0, with 14 bases in between. The CDR3 consists of 17 residues. Germline CDR1 reads LGHNA; CDR2 reads YSLEER. This CDR3 reads CASSQDVRERVNTEAFF. The CDR3 DNA reads as TGCGCCAGCAGCCAAGATGTCAGGGAAAGAGTGAACACTGAAGCTTTCTTT.

The chain employs TRBV5-6 and TRBJ2-1, with 7 bases identical to TRBD2. The CDR3 is 18 amino acids. The germline gives CDR1 SGHDT, CDR2 YYEEEE. V shed 3 bases and J 0 bases; nucleotides not matched to a gene: 12. The CDR3 protein is CASSSHQLALSSYNEQFF. In DNA, the CDR3 is TGTGCCAGCAGCTCACACCAACTAGCGCTGAGCTCCTACAATGAGCAGTTCTTC.

The V and J genes are TRBV6-5 and TRBJ1-2; no firm D call. The V gene lost 0 bases and the J gene lost 8 bases, with 10 bases spanning the gap. Germline CDR1 is MNHEY and CDR2 is SVGAGI. CDR3 length: 13 residues. The DNA of the CDR3 is TGTGCCAGCAGTTACTCGATGTCGGGGGGCTACACCTTC. Its protein is CASSYSMSGGYTF.